The T cell receptor beta chain described here comes from a study of shared clonotypes between healthy human individuals. Researchers divided each subset's genomic DNA evenly across several immunoSEQ plates. Some clones are missing from TCRdb's copy, which holds only in-frame ones; the method was immunoSEQ multiplex PCR. The data contain a few million clones, around 93% of them singletons. The table lists this clone with a count of one. Its matching antigen is unknown. Points from the study as a whole: In having few donors, the study represented limited genetic and exposure-history diversity. Naive CD4 clonotype sharing across four donors was approximately 5%.

The V gene's germline CDR1 is SEHNR and CDR2 FQNEAQ (reference sequence). J was trimmed by 2 bases and V by 5 bases; bases with no gene match: 11. The CDR3 runs 16 residues. The V call is TRBV7-9, the J call TRBJ2-5, with 7 nucleotides matching TRBD2. The clonotype was recovered from a man aged 18-30 years in good health. Some clones in this sample may be carry-over from other donors' samples. The sample consisted of naive CD4+ T cells from PBMCs. The subset was: CD45RA+ positively selected. The CDR3 sequence is CASSRSPGLGQETQYF. CDR3 DNA: TGTGCCAGCAGCCGATCTCCAGGACTAGGGCAAGAGACCCAGTACTTC.